The 28 T cell receptor beta chains given below trace back to one sample, sequenced in a study of cytomegalovirus exposure and HLA in healthy donors. It was with 60 Vbeta and 13 Jbeta primers that the PCR ran. Here immunoSEQ multiplex PCR was the method, and the copy in TCRdb shows in-frame clones only, minus some. The data show under 200,000 clones, 73% seen once. Sequencing was carried out using PBMCs. These receptors were taken from a woman in her twenties or thirties in good health and CMV-seronegative.

This chain links TRBV5-1 with TRBJ1-6; possible D gene TRBD1, 5 bases. The V end was cut by 0 bases, the J end by 7 bases, with 14 bases between. CDR3 length: 16 residues. From germline, CDR1 is SGHRS and CDR2 YFSETQ. The CDR3 here is CASSLGGGAGNSPLHF. CDR3 nucleotide sequence: TGCGCCAGCAGCTTGGGCGGAGGGGCGGGAAATTCACCCCTCCACTTT. Variable domain in full (rest from reference TRBV5-1 and TRBJ1-6): KAGVTQTPRYLIKTRGQQVTLSCSPISGHRSVSWYQQTPGQGLQFLFEYFSETQRNKGNFPGRFSGRQFSNSRSEMNVSTLELGDSALYLCASSLGGGAGNSPLHFGNGTRLTVT.

CDR3: CASSLAGGPYNEQFF. The CDR3 nucleotides read TGTGCCAGCAGCTTAGCGGGAGGTCCCTACAATGAGCAGTTCTTC. The genes are TRBV7-9 and TRBJ2-1, with a weak D call TRBD2 (6 bases). Trimming removed 0 bases from V and 2 bases from J, with 8 bases in between. This CDR3 is 15 amino acids long. CDR1 SEHNR and CDR2 FQNEAQ come from the germline V gene (reference sequence). Supplemented by reference TRBV7-9 and TRBJ2-1, the full variable domain reads DTGVSQNPRHKITKRGQNVTFRCDPISEHNRLYWYRQTLGQGPEFLTYFQNEAQLEKSRLLSDRFSAERPKGSFSTLEIQRTEQGDSAMYLCASSLAGGPYNEQFFGPGTRLTVL.

The chain is built from TRBV11-3 and TRBJ2-1; the match to TRBD1 covers 7 bases. Germline values: CDR1 SGHNT, CDR2 YENEEA. V shed 4 bases, J shed 5 bases, and the junction held 5 bases outside the gene matches. The CDR3 runs 14 residues. CDR3 sequence (DNA): TGTGCCAGCAGCTCCACGGGACAGAACAATGAGCAGTTCTTC. It codes for CASSSTGQNNEQFF.

V is TRBV19 and J is TRBJ1-5; 7 nucleotides line up with TRBD1. The CDR3 loop spans 12 amino acids. J gave up 4 bases and V 10 bases, and 4 bases lay outside the gene matches. Germline loops: CDR1 LNHDA, CDR2 SQIVND (reference sequence). CDR3 DNA sequence: TGTGCCACCCTACAGGGGAATCAGCCCCAGCATTTT. Residues: CATLQGNQPQHF. The full variable domain, rest sourced from reference TRBV19 and TRBJ1-5, is DGGITQSPKYLFRKEGQNVTLSCEQNLNHDAMYWYRQDPGQGLRLIYYSQIVNDFQKGDIAEGYSVSREKKESFPLTVTSAQKNPTAFYLCATLQGNQPQHFGDGTRLSIL.

This clone was detected once. This chain uses TRBV4-1 with TRBJ2-2, with D possibly matching TRBD1 (5 bases). The CDR3 loop spans 15 amino acids. Trimming stripped 3 bases from V and 5 bases from J, with 13 bases between. CDR1 and CDR2 (germline): MGHRA, YSYEKL. Written as DNA, the CDR3 is TGCGCCAGCAGCCAGACGGACACCTCAACCGGGGAGCTGTTTTTT. Protein sequence: CASSQTDTSTGELFF.

CDR3 DNA: TGTGCCAGCAGCTTGCGGGGAACTGAAGCTTTCTTT. Protein product: CASSLRGTEAFF. This chain connects TRBV7-9 to TRBJ1-1, with D unresolved. The CDR3 is 12 residues long. The V end was cut by 3 bases, the J end by 5 bases, with 7 bases between. Germline V CDR1 and CDR2: SEHNR, FQNEAQ (reference sequence).

A single count supports this clone. This chain connects TRBV4-1 to TRBJ2-3; 7 bases fit TRBD2. Germline CDR1 reads MGHRA; CDR2 reads YSYEKL. With V trimmed by 0 bases and J by 5 bases, 8 bases remained unmatched. CDR3 size: 16 residues. CDR3 in amino acids: CASSQDPQGGEDTQYF. CDR3 bases: TGCGCCAGCAGCCAAGATCCGCAGGGAGGGGAAGATACGCAGTATTTT.

In this sample, this clone turned up a few times. The rearrangement uses TRBV7-2 and TRBJ1-2, with 9 bases identical to TRBD1. The CDR3 runs to 17 residues. Germline values: CDR1 SGHTA, CDR2 FQGNSA. V lost 5 bases and J lost 0; bases outside the gene matches: 10. Here the CDR3 DNA reads TGTGCCAGCAGCGCTCCGGGACAGGGAACTTCTAACTATGGCTACACCTTC. This codes for CASSAPGQGTSNYGYTF.

As DNA, the CDR3 is TGTGCCAGCATCCTGACTGGAGCGGCCACCTACGAGCAGTACTTC. Translation: CASILTGAATYEQYF. The chain combines TRBV2 with TRBJ2-7; D perhaps matches TRBD2 (5 bases). The CDR3 extends over 15 amino acids. CDR1 and CDR2 from the germline V gene are SNHLY and FYNNEI. The V gene lost 7 bases and the J gene lost 2 bases, with 18 bases spanning the gap.

This rearrangement joins TRBV7-9 to TRBJ2-1, with 12 positions matching TRBD2. This CDR3 region has 15 residues. V shed 2 bases and J 9 bases; nucleotides not matched to a gene: 5. Germline CDR1 reads SEHNR; CDR2 reads FQNEAQ (reference sequence). The CDR3 bases are TGTGCCAGCAGCTTACTAGCGGGGGGGGGTGGTGAGCAGTTCTTC. Amino acid sequence: CASSLLAGGGGEQFF.

The chain recombines TRBV9 with TRBJ2-1, with 12 bases aligning to TRBD2. This CDR3 contains 16 residues. V gave up 3 bases and J gave up 6 bases; unmatched junction bases: 7. Germline CDR1 is SGDLS and CDR2 is YYNGEE. The DNA of the CDR3 is TGTGCCAGCAGCGCGGTAGGGACTAGCGGGTTCAATGAGCAGTTCTTC. It yields the protein CASSAVGTSGFNEQFF.

This clone appeared a single time. This chain connects TRBV29-1 to TRBJ1-1; TRBD1 matches 11 bases. This CDR3 is built from 12 residues. Germline CDR1 and CDR2: SQVTM and ANQGSEA. CDR3 amino acids: CSGQGAGTEAFF. Written as DNA, the CDR3 is TGCAGTGGACAGGGGGCGGGAACTGAAGCTTTCTTT.

The chain uses TRBV6-5 and TRBJ2-7; 9 bases align to TRBD1. Per the germline V gene, CDR1 is MNHEY and CDR2 is SVGAGI. Trimming cost V 5 bases and J 3 bases; bases outside gene matches: 5. CDR3 length: 14 amino acids. CDR3 sequence reads: CASSQTGGIYEQYF. CDR3 DNA: TGTGCCAGCAGTCAGACAGGGGGGATCTACGAGCAGTACTTC.

The chain is built from TRBV5-1 and TRBJ1-2, with 10 bases matching TRBD1. Germline V lookup: CDR1 SGHRS, CDR2 YFSETQ. Trimming removed 5 bases from V and 8 bases from J; junction bases left unmatched: 9. CDR3 length: 14 amino acids. CDR3 residues: CASRPGQGIGGYTF. DNA for the CDR3: TGCGCCAGCAGACCGGGACAGGGGATCGGCGGCTACACCTTC.

CDR3 nucleotides: TGTGCCAGCAGGACACCGGGATCCAATCAGCCCCAGCATTTT. This translates into CASRTPGSNQPQHF. The rearrangement uses TRBV6-6 and TRBJ1-5; no definite D call. This CDR3 is built from 14 residues. V lost 6 bases, J lost 3 bases, and 12 bases lay in between. Germline-derived CDR1 and CDR2 are MNHNY and SVGAGI (reference sequence).

This chain links TRBV7-2 with TRBJ2-1; possible D gene TRBD2, 5 bases. The V end was cut by 3 bases, the J end by 5 bases, with 11 bases between. Germline CDR1 is SGHTA and CDR2 is FQGNSA. The CDR3 consists of 14 residues. The CDR3 bases are TGTGCCAGCAGCTTTCGAGGGAACCACAATGAGCAGTTCTTC. This translates into CASSFRGNHNEQFF.

This clone has only a few counts. The rearrangement links TRBV5-4 to TRBJ2-2; D call uncertain. The V gene lost 1 base and the J gene lost 1 base, with 5 bases spanning the gap. This CDR3 spans 14 amino acids. Germline CDR1 SGHNT, CDR2 YYREEE (reference sequence). The CDR3 sequence is CASSLRLNTGELFF. Written as DNA, the CDR3 is TGTGCCAGCAGCTTGCGGTTGAACACCGGGGAGCTGTTTTTT.

The V and J genes are TRBV5-6 and TRBJ2-6; D unclear. Trimming cost V 1 base and J 9 bases, with 14 bases left between them. CDR3 size: 15 residues. Germline lookup yields CDR1 SGHDT and CDR2 YYEEEE. CDR3 bases: TGTGCCAGCAGCTTGTTGCAGATGGGCAACAACGTCCTGACTTTC. As protein: CASSLLQMGNNVLTF.

The chain combines TRBV9 with TRBJ2-3; no clear D. The V end lost 4 bases, the J end lost 6 bases, and 12 bases lay between the germline ends. CDR3 length equals 13 residues. Germline values: CDR1 SGDLS, CDR2 YYNGEE. The DNA of the CDR3 is TGTGCCAGCAGCCCTACGACTTTGGATACGCAGTATTTT. Translated, it gives CASSPTTLDTQYF.

This rearrangement joins TRBV2 to TRBJ1-2, with TRBD1 matching 10 bases. The CDR3 runs to 14 residues. V dropped 3 bases and J dropped 4; count of bases not matched to a gene: 2. The germline CDR1 and CDR2 sequences are SNHLY and FYNNEI. The chain's CDR3 is CASSDDRGPYGYTF. CDR3 nucleotide sequence: TGTGCCAGCAGTGATGACAGGGGGCCCTATGGCTACACCTTC.

J is TRBJ1-6 and V is TRBV7-8; 8 positions agree with TRBD1. Germline V gives CDR1 SGHVS, CDR2 FQNEAQ. The CDR3 loop spans 18 amino acids. Germline trimming cut 1 base from V and 7 bases from J; bases unmatched to any gene: 12. The CDR3 nucleotides read TGTGCCAGCAGCTTAGGATTGACTCGGACAGGGACCAATTCACCCCTCCACTTT. Residues: CASSLGLTRTGTNSPLHF.

Written as DNA, the CDR3 is TGCGCCAGCAGCCAAGCGGGGAGGACCCAGTACTTC. It specifies CASSQAGRTQYF. The gene calls are TRBV4-1 and TRBJ2-5; possible D gene TRBD2, 5 bases. Trimming shortened V by 1 base and J by 7 bases, and 7 bases separated the two germline ends. The V gene's germline CDR1 is MGHRA and CDR2 YSYEKL. The CDR3 runs to 12 residues.

This sequence joins TRBV27 and TRBJ1-2; possible D gene TRBD1, 5 bases. V dropped 3 bases and J dropped 13 bases, with 12 bases sitting between them. In germline, CDR1 is MNHEY, CDR2 SMNVEV (reference sequence). The CDR3 is 11 amino acids. CDR3 sequence (DNA): TGTGCCAGCAGTTTCGGCGGGGCAATCACCTTC. Translated, it gives CASSFGGAITF.

Worth noting for this clone: Germline and junction disagree at one end, which may indicate a read error. The chain has TRBV30 and TRBJ1-2; the D is unclear. CDR3 size: 11 residues. From germline, CDR1 is GTSNPN and CDR2 SVGIG (reference sequence). In DNA, the CDR3 is TGTGCCTGGAACAGCATATATGACTACACCTTC. This sequence encodes CAWNSIYDYTF.

The chain carries TRBV30 and TRBJ1-1, with D tentatively TRBD1 (5 bases). CDR1 GTSNPN and CDR2 SVGIG come from the germline V gene (reference sequence). This CDR3 contains 16 residues. Trimming stripped 0 bases from V and 2 bases from J, with 16 bases between. The DNA for the CDR3 is TGTGCCTGGAGTGTGGGTGTAGGCCAGGGAAACACTGAAGCTTTCTTT. It translates to CAWSVGVGQGNTEAFF.

The CDR3 DNA is TGTGCCAGCAGCCAACTAGCGGGGGGGCGCAATGAGCAGTTCTTC. This codes for CASSQLAGGRNEQFF. The gene calls are TRBV5-4 and TRBJ2-1, with 13 bases matching TRBD2. The V and J ends lost 4 bases and 6 bases, in that order; junction bases with no gene match: 4. CDR3 size: 15 residues. Germline-derived CDR1 and CDR2 are SGHNT and YYREEE (reference sequence).

V and J are TRBV19 and TRBJ2-3; possibly TRBD2 for D (6 bases). The CDR3 loop spans 15 amino acids. The ends were cut back, 3 bases at V and 5 bases at J, with 15 bases in the middle. From germline, CDR1 is LNHDA and CDR2 SQIVND (reference sequence). The CDR3 sequence is CASSIRRGLGDTQYF. In nucleotides, the CDR3 is TGTGCCAGTAGTATTAGGCGGGGCCTGGGAGATACGCAGTATTTT. Complete variable domain (other parts from reference TRBV19 and TRBJ2-3): DGGITQSPKYLFRKEGQNVTLSCEQNLNHDAMYWYRQDPGQGLRLIYYSQIVNDFQKGDIAEGYSVSREKKESFPLTVTSAQKNPTAFYLCASSIRRGLGDTQYFGPGTRLTVL.

The V gene is TRBV2, the J gene TRBJ2-2; 8 bases agree with TRBD1. The CDR3 extends over 15 amino acids. V trimming: 7 bases; J trimming: 6 bases; junction bases outside the gene matches: 10. CDR1 and CDR2 (germline): SNHLY, FYNNEI. CDR3 sequence: CASKGGQGRAGELFF. CDR3 sequence (DNA): TGTGCCAGCAAGGGAGGACAGGGCAGGGCCGGGGAGCTGTTTTTT.